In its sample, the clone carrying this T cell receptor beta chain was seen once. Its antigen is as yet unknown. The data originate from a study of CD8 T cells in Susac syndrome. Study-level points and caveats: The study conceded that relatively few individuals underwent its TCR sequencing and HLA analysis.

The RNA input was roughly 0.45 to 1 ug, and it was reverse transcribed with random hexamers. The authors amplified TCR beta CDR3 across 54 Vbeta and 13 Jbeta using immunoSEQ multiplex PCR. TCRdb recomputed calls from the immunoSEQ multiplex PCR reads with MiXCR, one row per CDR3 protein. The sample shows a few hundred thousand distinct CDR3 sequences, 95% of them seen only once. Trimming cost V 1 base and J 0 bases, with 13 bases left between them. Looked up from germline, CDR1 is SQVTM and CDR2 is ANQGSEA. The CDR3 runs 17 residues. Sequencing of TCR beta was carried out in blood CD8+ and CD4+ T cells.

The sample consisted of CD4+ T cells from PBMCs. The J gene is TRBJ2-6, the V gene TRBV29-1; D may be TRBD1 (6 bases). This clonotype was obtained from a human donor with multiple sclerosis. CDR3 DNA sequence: TGCAGCGTTGAAGGTGACAGGACTCTCTCTGGGGCCAACGTCCTGACTTTC. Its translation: CSVEGDRTLSGANVLTF.